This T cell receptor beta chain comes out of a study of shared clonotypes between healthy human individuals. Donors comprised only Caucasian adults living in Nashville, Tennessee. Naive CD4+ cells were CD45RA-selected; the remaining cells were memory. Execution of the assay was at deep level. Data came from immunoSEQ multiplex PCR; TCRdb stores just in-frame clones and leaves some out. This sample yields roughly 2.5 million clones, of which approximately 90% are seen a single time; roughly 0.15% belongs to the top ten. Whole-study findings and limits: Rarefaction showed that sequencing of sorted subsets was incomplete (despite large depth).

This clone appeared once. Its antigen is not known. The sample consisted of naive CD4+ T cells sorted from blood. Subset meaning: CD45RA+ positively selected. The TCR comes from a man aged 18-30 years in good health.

The CDR3 DNA is TGTGCCAGCAGCTTTGGTTGTAATGAGCAGTTCTTC. This encodes CASSFGCNEQFF. The chain uses TRBV12-1 and TRBJ2-1. TRBV12-1 corresponds to a pseudogene. The CDR3 has 12 residues.